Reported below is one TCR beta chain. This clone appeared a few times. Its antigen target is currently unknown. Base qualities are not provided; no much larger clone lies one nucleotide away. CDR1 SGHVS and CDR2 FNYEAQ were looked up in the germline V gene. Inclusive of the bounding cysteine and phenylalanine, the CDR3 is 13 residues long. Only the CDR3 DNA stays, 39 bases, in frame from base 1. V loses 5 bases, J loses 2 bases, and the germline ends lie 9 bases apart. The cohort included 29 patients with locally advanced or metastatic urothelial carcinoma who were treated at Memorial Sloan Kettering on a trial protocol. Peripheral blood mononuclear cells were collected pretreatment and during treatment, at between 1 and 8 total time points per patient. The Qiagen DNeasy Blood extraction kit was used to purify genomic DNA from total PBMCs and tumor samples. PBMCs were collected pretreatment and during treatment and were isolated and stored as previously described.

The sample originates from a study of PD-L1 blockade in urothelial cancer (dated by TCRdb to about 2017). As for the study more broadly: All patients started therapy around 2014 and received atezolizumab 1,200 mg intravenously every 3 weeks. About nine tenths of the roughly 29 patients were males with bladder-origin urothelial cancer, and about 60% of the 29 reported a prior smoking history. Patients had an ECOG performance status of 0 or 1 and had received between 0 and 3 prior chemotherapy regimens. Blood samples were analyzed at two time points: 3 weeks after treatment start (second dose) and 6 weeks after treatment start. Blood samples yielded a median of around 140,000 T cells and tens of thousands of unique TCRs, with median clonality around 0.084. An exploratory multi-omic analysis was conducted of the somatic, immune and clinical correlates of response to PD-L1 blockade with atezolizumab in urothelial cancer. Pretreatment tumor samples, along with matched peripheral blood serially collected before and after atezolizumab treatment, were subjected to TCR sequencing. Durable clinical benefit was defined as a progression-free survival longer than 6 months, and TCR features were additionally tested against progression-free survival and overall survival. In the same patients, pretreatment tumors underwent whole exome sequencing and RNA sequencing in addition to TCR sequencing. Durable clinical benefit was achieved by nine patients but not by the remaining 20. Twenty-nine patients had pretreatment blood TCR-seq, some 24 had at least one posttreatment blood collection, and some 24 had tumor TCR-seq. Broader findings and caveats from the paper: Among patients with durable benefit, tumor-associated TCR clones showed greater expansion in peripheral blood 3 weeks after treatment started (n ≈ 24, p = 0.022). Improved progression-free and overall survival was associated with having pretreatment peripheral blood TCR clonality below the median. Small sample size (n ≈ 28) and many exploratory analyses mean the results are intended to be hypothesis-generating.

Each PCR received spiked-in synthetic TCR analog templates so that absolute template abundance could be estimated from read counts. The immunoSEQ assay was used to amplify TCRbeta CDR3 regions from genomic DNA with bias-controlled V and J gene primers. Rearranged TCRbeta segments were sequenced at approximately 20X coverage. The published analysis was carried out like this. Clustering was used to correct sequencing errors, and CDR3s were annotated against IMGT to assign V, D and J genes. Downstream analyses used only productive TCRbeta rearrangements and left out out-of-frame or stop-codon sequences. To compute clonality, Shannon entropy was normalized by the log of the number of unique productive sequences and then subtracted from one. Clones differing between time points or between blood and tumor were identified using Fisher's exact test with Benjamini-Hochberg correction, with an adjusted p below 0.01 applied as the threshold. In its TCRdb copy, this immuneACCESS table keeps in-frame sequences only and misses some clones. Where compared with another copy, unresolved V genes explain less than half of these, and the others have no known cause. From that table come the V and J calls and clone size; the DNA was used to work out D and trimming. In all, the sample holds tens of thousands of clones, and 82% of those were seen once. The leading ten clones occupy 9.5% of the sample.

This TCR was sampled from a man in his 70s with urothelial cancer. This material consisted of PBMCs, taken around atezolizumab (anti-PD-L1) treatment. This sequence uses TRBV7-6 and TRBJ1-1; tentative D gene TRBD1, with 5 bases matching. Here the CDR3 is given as CASSQDSNTEAFF. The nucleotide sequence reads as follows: TGTGCCAGCAGCCAAGACAGCAACACTGAAGCTTTCTTT.